This record concerns one T cell receptor (beta chain) sequence. What it binds is unknown. This sample is drawn from a study of beta chain features in type 1 diabetes. Findings and limits, study-wide: VDJ junctions from patients with type 1 diabetes contained fewer insertions and more deletions. Shorter TCRB CDR3s, moderately but significantly so, were found in Type 1 diabetes patients in all four CD4+ subsets. Shorter templates might be favored by PCR, equally in patients and controls. Across patients, naive, central memory and Treg TCRB repertoires exhibited apparently greater similarity than was observed across healthy donors.

Sorting with CD45RO/CCR7/CD25/CD127/CD95/CD27 yielded naive, central memory, regulatory and stem-like memory CD4+ cells. The sequenced template was cDNA made from the entire isolated RNA. Clones were sequenced by immunoSEQ multiplex PCR, and TCRdb holds only the in-frame ones, with some missing. This sample has around 600,000 clones, with over 10% found just once. Trimming removed 5 bases from V and 0 bases from J; junction bases left unmatched: 2. Germline CDR1 SGHTA, CDR2 FQGNSA. The CDR3 is 15 amino acids. V usage is TRBV7-2 and J usage is TRBJ2-1; 9 nucleotides line up with TRBD1. The TCR comes from a man in his thirties or forties with type 1 diabetes. The source material was naive CD4+ T cells from blood. CDR3 amino acids: CASSPGQGSYNEQFF. In DNA form, the CDR3 reads TGTGCCAGCAGCCCGGGACAGGGCTCCTACAATGAGCAGTTCTTC.